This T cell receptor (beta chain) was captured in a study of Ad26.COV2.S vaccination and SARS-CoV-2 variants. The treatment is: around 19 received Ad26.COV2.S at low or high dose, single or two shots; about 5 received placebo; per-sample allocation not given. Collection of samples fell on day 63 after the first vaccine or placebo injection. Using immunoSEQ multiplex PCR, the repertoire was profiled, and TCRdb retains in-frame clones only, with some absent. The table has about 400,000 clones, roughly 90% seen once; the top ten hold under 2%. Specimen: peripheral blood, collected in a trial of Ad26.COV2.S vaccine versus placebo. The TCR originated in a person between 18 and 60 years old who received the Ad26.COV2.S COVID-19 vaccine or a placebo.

The CDR3 reads CASSNNNYGYTF. The CDR3 DNA reads as TGTGCCAGCAGTAATAATAACTATGGCTACACCTTC. The chain joins TRBV6-1 to TRBJ1-2; D gene uncertain. The CDR3 is made up of 12 amino acids. Trimming removed 5 bases at V and 1 base at J, with 5 bases between. Per the germline V gene, CDR1 is MNHNS and CDR2 is SASEGT.